In its sample, the clone carrying this TCR beta chain was seen a few times. Method: immunoSEQ multiplex PCR; TCRdb's copy keeps in-frame clones and lacks some. This sample has fewer than 35,000 clones, with roughly 76% found just once. This CDR3 spans 17 amino acids. The V segment lost 4 bases and the J segment 1 base; nucleotides outside the gene matches: 9. The germline CDR1 and CDR2 sequences are SGHDT and YYEEEE. Each individual provided 1 to 8 samples (taken pretreatment and on-treatment). The data originate from a study of PD-L1 blockade in urothelial cancer. Across the whole study: Timepoints chosen for blood analysis were 3 weeks (second dose) and 6 weeks after treatment start. When blood samples were assessed, the median T cell count was about 130,000.

The rearrangement uses TRBV5-6 and TRBJ2-2; 8 nucleotides line up with TRBD1. The TCR comes from a man aged 45-65 years with urothelial cancer. The sample here was PBMCs, taken around atezolizumab (anti-PD-L1) treatment. The CDR3 DNA reads as TGTGCCAGCAGCCGCAGGGGGCCCTTGAAGAACACCGGGGAGCTGTTTTTT. Translated: CASSRRGPLKNTGELFF.